The following is a T cell receptor beta chain sequence with its context. This sample was included in a study of CD8+CD57+ T cells in acquired aplastic anemia. Genomic DNA constituted the template upon which TCR beta VDJ and CDR3 profiling was performed. MiXCR, applied by TCRdb to the reads, yields one record per CDR3 protein. The data hold 200,000 to 250,000 distinct CDR3 sequences, with 61% observed a single time. Source material: sorted CD4+, CD8+, or CD8+CD57+ T cells (not recorded which) from PBMCs. The sequence was obtained from a human donor in good health.

For the CDR3, the DNA is TGTGCCAGCAGCCCAAGGAGACTAGCGGCCACAAATGAGCAGTTCTTC. This codes for CASSPRRLAATNEQFF. This chain connects TRBV25-1 to TRBJ2-1; 9 nucleotides align to TRBD2. The V segment lost 6 bases and the J segment 7 bases; nucleotides outside the gene matches: 13. Germline assignment: CDR1 MGHDK and CDR2 SYGVNS. The CDR3 extends over 16 amino acids. The whole variable domain, filled in from reference TRBV25-1 and TRBJ2-1, reads EADIYQTPRYLVIGTGKKITLECSQTMGHDKMYWYQQDPGMELHLIHYSYGVNSTEKGDLSSESTVSRIRTEHFPLTLESARPSHTSQYLCASSPRRLAATNEQFFGPGTRLTVL.